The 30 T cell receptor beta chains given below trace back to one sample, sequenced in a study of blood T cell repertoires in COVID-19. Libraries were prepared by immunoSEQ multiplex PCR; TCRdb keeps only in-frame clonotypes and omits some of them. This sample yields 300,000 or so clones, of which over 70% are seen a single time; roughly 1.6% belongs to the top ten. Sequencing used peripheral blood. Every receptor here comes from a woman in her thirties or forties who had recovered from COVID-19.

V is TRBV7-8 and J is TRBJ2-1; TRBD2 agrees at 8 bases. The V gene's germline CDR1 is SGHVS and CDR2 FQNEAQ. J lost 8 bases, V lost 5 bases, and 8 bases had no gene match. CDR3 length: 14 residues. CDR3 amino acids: CASSATSGHDEQFF. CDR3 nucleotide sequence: TGTGCCAGCAGCGCTACTAGCGGCCACGATGAGCAGTTCTTC.

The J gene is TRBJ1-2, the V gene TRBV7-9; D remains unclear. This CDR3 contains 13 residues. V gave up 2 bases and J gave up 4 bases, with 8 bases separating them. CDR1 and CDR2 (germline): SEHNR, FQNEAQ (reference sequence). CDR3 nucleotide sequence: TGTGCCAGCAGCTTAATTTTATCCTATGGCTACACCTTC. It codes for CASSLILSYGYTF.

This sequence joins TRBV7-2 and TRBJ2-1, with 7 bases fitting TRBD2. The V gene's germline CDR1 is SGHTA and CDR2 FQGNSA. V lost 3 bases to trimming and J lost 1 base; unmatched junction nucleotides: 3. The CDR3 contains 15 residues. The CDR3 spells CASSFTSASYNEQFF. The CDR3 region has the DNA TGTGCCAGCAGCTTTACTAGCGCTTCCTACAATGAGCAGTTCTTC.

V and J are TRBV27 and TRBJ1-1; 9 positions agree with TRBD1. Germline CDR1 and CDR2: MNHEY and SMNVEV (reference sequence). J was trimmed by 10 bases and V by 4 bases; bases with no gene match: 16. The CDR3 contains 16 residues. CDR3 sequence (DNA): TGTGCCAGCAGTTCCTGGGGACAGGGCCGGACTCGTGGAGCTTTCTTT. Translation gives CASSSWGQGRTRGAFF.

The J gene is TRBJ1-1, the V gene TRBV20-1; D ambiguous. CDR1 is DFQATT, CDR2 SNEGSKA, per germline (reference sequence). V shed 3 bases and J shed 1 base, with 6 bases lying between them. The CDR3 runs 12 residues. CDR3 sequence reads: CSASRENTEAFF. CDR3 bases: TGCAGTGCTAGTCGCGAGAACACTGAAGCTTTCTTT.

The CDR3, as DNA: TGTGCCAGCAGTATGACAGAGAACACTGAAGCTTTCTTT. This translates into CASSMTENTEAFF. This chain connects TRBV6-5 to TRBJ1-1; weak D call: TRBD1 (5 bases). CDR3 length: 13 residues. The germline V gene has CDR1 MNHEY and CDR2 SVGAGI. Trimming took 5 bases from V and 1 from J, leaving 8 bases between them.

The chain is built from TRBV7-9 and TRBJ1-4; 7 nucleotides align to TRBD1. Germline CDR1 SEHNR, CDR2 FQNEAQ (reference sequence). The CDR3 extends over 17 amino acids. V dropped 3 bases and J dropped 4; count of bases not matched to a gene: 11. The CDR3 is CASSLGTVSGHNEKLFF. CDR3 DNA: TGTGCCAGCAGCTTGGGGACAGTTTCAGGACATAATGAAAAACTGTTTTTT.

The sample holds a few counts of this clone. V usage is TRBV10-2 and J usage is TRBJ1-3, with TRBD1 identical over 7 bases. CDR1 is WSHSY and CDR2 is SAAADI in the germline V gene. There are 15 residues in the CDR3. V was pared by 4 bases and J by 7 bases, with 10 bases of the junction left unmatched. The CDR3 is CASSGGQISWNTIYF. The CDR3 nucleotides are TGCGCCAGCAGTGGGGGACAGATTTCCTGGAACACCATATATTTT.

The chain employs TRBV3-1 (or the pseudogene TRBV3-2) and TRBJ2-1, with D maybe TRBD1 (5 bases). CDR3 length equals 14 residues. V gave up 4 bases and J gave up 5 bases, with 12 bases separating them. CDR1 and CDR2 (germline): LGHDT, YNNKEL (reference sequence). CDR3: CASSLRAGNNEQFF. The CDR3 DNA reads TGTGCCAGCAGCCTAAGAGCAGGGAACAATGAGCAGTTCTTC.

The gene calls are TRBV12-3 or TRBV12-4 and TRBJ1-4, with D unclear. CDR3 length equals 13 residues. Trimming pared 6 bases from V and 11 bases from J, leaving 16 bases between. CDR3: CASSQAPPAKLFF. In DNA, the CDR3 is TGTGCCAGCAGCCAAGCCCCACCTGCTAAACTGTTTTTT.

CDR3 amino acids: CASSKPGQAGYTF. CDR3 sequence (DNA): TGTGCCAGCAGTAAACCGGGACAGGCTGGCTACACCTTC. The chain links TRBV6-5 to TRBJ1-2, with 8 nucleotides matching TRBD1. This CDR3 comprises 13 residues. V lost 5 bases to trimming and J lost 7 bases; unmatched junction nucleotides: 6. Germline V gene sequence: CDR1 MNHEY, CDR2 SVGAGI.

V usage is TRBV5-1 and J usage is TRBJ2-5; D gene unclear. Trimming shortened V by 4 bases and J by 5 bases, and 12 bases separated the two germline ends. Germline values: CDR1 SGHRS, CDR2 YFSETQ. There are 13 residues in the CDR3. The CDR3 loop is CASSPTPEETQYF. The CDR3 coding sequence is TGCGCCAGCAGCCCAACTCCTGAGGAGACCCAGTACTTC.

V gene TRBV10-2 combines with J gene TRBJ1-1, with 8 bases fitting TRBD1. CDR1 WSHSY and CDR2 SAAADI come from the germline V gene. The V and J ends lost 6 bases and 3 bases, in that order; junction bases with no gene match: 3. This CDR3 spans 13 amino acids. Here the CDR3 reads CASSLQGDTEAFF. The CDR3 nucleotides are TGCGCCAGCAGCTTACAGGGGGACACTGAAGCTTTCTTT.

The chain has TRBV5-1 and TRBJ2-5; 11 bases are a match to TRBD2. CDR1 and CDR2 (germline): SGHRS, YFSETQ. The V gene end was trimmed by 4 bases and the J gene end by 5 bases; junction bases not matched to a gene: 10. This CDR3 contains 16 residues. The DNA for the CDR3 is TGCGCCAGCAGCGGGCTAGCGGGGGGTCTACTGGAGACCCAGTACTTC. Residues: CASSGLAGGLLETQYF.

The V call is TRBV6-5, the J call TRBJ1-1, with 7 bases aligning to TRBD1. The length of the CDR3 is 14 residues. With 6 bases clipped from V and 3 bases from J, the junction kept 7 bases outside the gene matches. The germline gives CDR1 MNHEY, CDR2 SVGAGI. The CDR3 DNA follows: TGTGCCAGCAGGCGACAGGGTTCCTACACTGAAGCTTTCTTT. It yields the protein CASRRQGSYTEAFF.

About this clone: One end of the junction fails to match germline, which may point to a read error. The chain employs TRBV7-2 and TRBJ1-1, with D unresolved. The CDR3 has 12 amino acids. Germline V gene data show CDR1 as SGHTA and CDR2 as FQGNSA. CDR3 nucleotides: TGTGCCAGCAGCTTGATTGGGCGGGCGATCGGCTTT. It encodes CASSLIGRAIGF.

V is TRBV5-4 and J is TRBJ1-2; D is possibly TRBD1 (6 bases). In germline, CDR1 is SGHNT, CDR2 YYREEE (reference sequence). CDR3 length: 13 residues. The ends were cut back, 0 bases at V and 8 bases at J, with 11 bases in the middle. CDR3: CASSLDRDGGYTF. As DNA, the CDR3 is TGTGCCAGCAGCTTGGACAGGGATGGCGGCTACACCTTC.

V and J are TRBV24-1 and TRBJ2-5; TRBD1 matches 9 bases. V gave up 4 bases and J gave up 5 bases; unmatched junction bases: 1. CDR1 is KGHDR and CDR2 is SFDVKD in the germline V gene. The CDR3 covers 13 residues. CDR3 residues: CATSEGTGETQYF. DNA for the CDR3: TGTGCCACCAGTGAAGGGACAGGGGAGACCCAGTACTTC.

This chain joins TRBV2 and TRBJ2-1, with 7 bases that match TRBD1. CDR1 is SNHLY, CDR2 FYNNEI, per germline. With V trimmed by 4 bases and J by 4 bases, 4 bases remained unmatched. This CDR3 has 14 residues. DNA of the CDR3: TGTGCCAGCAGTGGGGACAGTCCGTACAATGAGCAGTTCTTC. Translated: CASSGDSPYNEQFF.

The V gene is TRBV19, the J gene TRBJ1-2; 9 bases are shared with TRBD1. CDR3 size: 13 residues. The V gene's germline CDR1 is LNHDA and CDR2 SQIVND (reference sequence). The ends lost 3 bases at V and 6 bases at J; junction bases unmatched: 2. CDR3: CASSIRQGDGYTF. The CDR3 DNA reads TGTGCCAGTAGTATTCGACAGGGGGATGGCTACACCTTC.

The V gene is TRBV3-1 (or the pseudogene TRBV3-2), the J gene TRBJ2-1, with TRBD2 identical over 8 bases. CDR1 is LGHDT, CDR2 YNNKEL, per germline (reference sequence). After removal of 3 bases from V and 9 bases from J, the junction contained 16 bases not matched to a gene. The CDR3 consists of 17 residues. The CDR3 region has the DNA TGTGCCAGCAGCCACCCAGGCCCTAGCGGGTCTTCGGGTGAGCAGTTCTTC. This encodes CASSHPGPSGSSGEQFF.

This CDR3 is CASSLRGNGYEQYF. The DNA for the CDR3 is TGTGCCAGCAGCTTACGGGGGAACGGCTACGAGCAGTACTTC. This rearrangement joins TRBV7-7 to TRBJ2-7; tentative D call: TRBD2 (6 bases). V dropped 2 bases and J dropped 3 bases, with 11 bases sitting between them. Germline V lookup: CDR1 SSHAT, CDR2 FNYEAQ (reference sequence). The CDR3 extends over 14 amino acids.

This CDR3 reads CASKVLGTSGGETQYF. In nucleotides, the CDR3 is TGTGCCAGCAAGGTATTGGGGACTAGCGGGGGAGAGACCCAGTACTTC. The chain employs TRBV2 and TRBJ2-5; 14 positions match TRBD2. This CDR3 spans 16 amino acids. With 7 bases clipped from V and 4 bases from J, the junction kept 8 bases outside the gene matches. CDR1 SNHLY and CDR2 FYNNEI come from the germline V gene.

CDR3 in DNA: TGCGCCAGCAGCTCTCACTACAGGGAGAACAACCTCCACTTT. Its protein is CASSSHYRENNLHF. The chain has TRBV5-1 and TRBJ1-6; TRBD1 might be the D (6 bases). Germline values: CDR1 SGHRS, CDR2 YFSETQ. V was trimmed by 3 bases and J by 15 bases, leaving 19 bases between them. The CDR3 has 14 amino acids.

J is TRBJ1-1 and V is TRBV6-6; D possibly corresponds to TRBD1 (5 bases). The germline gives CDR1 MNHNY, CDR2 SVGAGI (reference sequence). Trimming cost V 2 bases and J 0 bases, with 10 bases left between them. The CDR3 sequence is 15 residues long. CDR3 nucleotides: TGTGCCAGCAGTTACCCGACAGCCATGAACACTGAAGCTTTCTTT. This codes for CASSYPTAMNTEAFF.

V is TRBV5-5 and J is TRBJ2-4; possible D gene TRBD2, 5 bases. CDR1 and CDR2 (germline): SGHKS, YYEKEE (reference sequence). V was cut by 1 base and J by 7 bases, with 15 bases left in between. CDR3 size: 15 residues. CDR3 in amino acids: CASSLPPGGGNIQYF. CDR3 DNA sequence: TGTGCCAGCAGCTTGCCGCCAGGAGGCGGGAACATTCAGTACTTC.

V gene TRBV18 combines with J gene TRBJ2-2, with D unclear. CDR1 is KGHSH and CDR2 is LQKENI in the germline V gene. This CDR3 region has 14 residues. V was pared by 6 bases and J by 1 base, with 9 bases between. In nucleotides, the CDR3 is TGTGCCAGCTCCCCGACATTGAACACCGGGGAGCTGTTTTTT. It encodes CASSPTLNTGELFF.

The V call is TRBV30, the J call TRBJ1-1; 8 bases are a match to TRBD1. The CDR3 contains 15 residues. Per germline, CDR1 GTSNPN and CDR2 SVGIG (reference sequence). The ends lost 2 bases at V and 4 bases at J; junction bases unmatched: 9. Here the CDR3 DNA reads TGTGCCTGGAGTACCCCCGGGGGGACAGGCACTGAAGCTTTCTTT. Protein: CAWSTPGGTGTEAFF.

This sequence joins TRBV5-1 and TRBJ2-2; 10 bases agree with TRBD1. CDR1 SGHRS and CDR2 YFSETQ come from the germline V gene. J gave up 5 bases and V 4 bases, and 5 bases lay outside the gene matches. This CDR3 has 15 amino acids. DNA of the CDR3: TGCGCCAGCAGCAAAGGACAGGGGGTTACCGGGGAGCTGTTTTTT. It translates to CASSKGQGVTGELFF.

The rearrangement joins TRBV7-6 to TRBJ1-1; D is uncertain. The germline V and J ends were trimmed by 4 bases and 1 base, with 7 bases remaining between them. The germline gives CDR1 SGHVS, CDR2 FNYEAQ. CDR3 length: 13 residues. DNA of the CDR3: TGTGCCAGCAGCTGGGCCAGGAACACTGAAGCTTTCTTT. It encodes CASSWARNTEAFF.